This T cell receptor (beta chain) derives from a study of cytomegalovirus exposure and HLA in healthy donors. Data came from immunoSEQ multiplex PCR; TCRdb stores just in-frame clones and leaves some out. The table records around 230,000 clones, around 88% of them present only once. The donors were members of the roughly 130-subject validation cohort (separate from the approximately 650-subject first cohort). Trimming removed 8 bases at V and 0 bases at J, with 8 bases between. The germline gives CDR1 MDHEN, CDR2 SYDVKM. The CDR3 length is 13 residues. Regarding the study as a whole: According to a later analysis, TCR clusters from the first cohort tended to co-occur in the 120 or so validation repertoires. Investigators reported more than 150 TCR beta chains as tied to cytomegalovirus. Reports described diagnosis of cytomegalovirus status by the classifier as highly specific and sensitive.

Only a few counts were recorded for this clone. The antigen remains unidentified. This chain joins TRBV28 and TRBJ1-3, with a possible D match to TRBD1 (6 bases). The source of this sequence is a woman aged 25 to 39 in good health and CMV-seropositive. The specimen sequenced was PBMCs. The CDR3 is CASGQSSGNTIYF. As DNA, the CDR3 is TGTGCCAGCGGACAGAGCTCTGGAAACACCATATATTTT.